This TCR beta chain originates from a study of blood T cells in healthy people across ages. V shed 6 bases and J 0 bases; nucleotides not matched to a gene: 6. This CDR3 is built from 15 residues. CDR1 is MDHEN and CDR2 is SYDVKM in the germline V gene. Individuals who donated were healthy Caucasians from Russia aged about 6 to 90. For the second PCR, which ran for about 7 to 12 cycles, a sample-barcoded 5' primer and a J-beta primer mix were used. The authors tagged each cDNA molecule using a template-switch adaptor with 12 random nucleotides. TCRdb passed the 5' RACE reads through MiXCR, listing each CDR3 protein once. The top ten clones hold roughly 15% of a sample with about 650,000 distinct CDR3 sequences, about 32% of them seen once. There are many counts of this clonotype.

The origin of this receptor is an elderly woman in good health. Sequences were obtained from blood. V and J are TRBV28 and TRBJ2-3; 7 positions agree with TRBD1. This CDR3 reads CASSSGGLSTDTQYF. The CDR3 DNA sequence: TGTGCCAGCAGCTCAGGGGGTCTAAGCACAGATACGCAGTATTTT. The full variable domain, completed using reference TRBV28 and TRBJ2-3, is DVKVTQSSRYLVKRTGEKVFLECVQDMDHENMFWYRQDPGLGLRLIYFSYDVKMKEKGDIPEGYSVSREKKERFSLILESASTNQTSMYLCASSSGGLSTDTQYFGPGTRLTVL.